This TCR beta chain was observed in a study of blood T cell repertoires in COVID-19. Study-level background: Acute-phase and convalescent COVID-19 samples originated in the United States, Italy and Spain. T cells, B-cell-depleted T cells, or PBMCs provided the cDNA or gDNA that served as material.

This clone occurred once. Authors' analysis steps: Estimated nucleated cell counts came from reference gene primer amplification. Sequencing was performed with immunoSEQ multiplex PCR; in TCRdb, only in-frame clones are kept and a portion is missing. That table is the source of V, J and clone size, and D and trimming were worked out from the DNA. Of roughly 300,000 clones in the sample, about 89% were seen once. Looked up from germline, CDR1 is SQVTM and CDR2 is ANQGSEA. V was shortened by 8 bases and J by 3 bases, with 17 bases between the two germline ends. This CDR3 comprises 13 residues. The chain couples TRBV29-1 to TRBJ2-7; TRBD1 might be the D (6 bases). This TCR was sampled from a man aged 18 to 30 who had recovered from COVID-19. The sample was peripheral blood. CDR3 coding DNA: TGCAGCTACCAAGGGGGAGTCAGCTACGAGCAGTACTTC. This encodes CSYQGGVSYEQYF.